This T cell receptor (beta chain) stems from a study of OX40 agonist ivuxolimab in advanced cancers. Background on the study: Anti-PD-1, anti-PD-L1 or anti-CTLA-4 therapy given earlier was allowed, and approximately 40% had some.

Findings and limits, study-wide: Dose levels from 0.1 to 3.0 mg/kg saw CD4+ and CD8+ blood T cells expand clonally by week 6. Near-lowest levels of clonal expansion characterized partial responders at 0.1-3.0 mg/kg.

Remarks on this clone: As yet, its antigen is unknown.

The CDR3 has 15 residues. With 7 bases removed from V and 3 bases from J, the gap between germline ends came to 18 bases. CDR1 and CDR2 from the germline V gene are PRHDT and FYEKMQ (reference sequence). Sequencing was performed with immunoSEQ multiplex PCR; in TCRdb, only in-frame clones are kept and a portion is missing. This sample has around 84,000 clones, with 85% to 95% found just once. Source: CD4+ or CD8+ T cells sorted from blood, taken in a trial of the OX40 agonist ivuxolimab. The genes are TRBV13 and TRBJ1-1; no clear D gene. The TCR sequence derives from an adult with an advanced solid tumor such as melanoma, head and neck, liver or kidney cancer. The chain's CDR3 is CASTPPHRGDTEAFF. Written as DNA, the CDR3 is TGTGCCAGCACCCCGCCCCATCGGGGAGACACTGAAGCTTTCTTT.